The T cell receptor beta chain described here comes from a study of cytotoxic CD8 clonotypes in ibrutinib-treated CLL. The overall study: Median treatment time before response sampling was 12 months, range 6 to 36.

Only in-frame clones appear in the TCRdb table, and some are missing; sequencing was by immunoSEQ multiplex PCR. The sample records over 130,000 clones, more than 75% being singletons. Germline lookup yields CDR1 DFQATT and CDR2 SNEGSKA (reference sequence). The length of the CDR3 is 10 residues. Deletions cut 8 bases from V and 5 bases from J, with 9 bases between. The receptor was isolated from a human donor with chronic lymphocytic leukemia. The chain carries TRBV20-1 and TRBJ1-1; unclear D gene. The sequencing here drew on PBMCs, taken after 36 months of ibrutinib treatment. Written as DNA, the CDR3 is TGCAGTACGGCTGGGACTGAAGCTTTCTTT. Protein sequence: CSTAGTEAFF.